This TCR beta chain was recovered during a study of vaccination and CD4 T cells after COVID-19. The Oncomine TCR Beta short-read assay generated sequence data from the DNA of cultured CD4+ T cells. MiXCR, run by TCRdb on the PCR reads, gives a single entry per CDR3 protein. The repertoire holds around 18,000 distinct CDR3 sequences, with approximately 50% as singletons. This clonotype was detected only a few times. The antigen remains undetermined. As for treatment: approximately nine-day PBMC culture with coronavirus spike peptide pools or control peptides (ViraFEST assay). The ViraFEST method relied on peptide pools to expand antigen-specific T cells, followed by TCR sequencing. This CDR3 has 16 amino acids. The V end lost 5 bases, the J end lost 4 bases, and 17 bases lay between the germline ends. The V gene's germline CDR1 is SGHTA and CDR2 FQGNSA. Whole-study findings and limits: SARS-CoV-2-reactive clonotypes rose nonsignificantly, with the median going from 21 to 38.

The clonotype originates from a human donor who had recovered from COVID-19. The gene calls are TRBV7-2 and TRBJ2-2; the D gene could be TRBD1 or TRBD2 (6 bases each). The sample consisted of CD4+ T cells from blood, cultured in vitro, taken after SARS-CoV-2 vaccination. This chain's CDR3 is CASSHVGGIGTGELFF. The CDR3 nucleotides are TGTGCCAGCAGCCACGTAGGGGGGATAGGCACCGGGGAGCTGTTTTTT.